The T cell receptor (beta chain) under discussion was sequenced for a study of long-term antiretroviral therapy in people with HIV. General study points: Relative to transplant donor controls, diversity remained lower despite increasing after ART.

Sampling of each donor yielded at least one pre-ART PBMC sample and at least two post-ART PBMC samples. The CDR3 covers 16 residues. CDR1 and CDR2 (germline): SGHRS, YFSETQ. V lost 4 bases and J 1 base, leaving 17 bases between the germline ends. Turning to this clone: Its antigen is not identified.

Survey level was the resolution at which the v3.0 immunoSEQ assay ran. Here immunoSEQ multiplex PCR was the method, and the copy in TCRdb shows in-frame clones only, minus some. There are 15,000 to 20,000 clones in the sample; less than 85% occur only once, and nearly 8% lies in the top ten. The chain joins TRBV5-1 to TRBJ1-1; tentative D call: TRBD1 (5 bases). The sample was unsorted PBMCs, taken 0.9 years after starting antiretroviral therapy. The receptor comes from a young man with HIV. The CDR3 DNA follows: TGCGCCAGCAGCCTGACAGTCAGGGAGGGGAACACTGAAGCTTTCTTT. Translated, it gives CASSLTVREGNTEAFF.